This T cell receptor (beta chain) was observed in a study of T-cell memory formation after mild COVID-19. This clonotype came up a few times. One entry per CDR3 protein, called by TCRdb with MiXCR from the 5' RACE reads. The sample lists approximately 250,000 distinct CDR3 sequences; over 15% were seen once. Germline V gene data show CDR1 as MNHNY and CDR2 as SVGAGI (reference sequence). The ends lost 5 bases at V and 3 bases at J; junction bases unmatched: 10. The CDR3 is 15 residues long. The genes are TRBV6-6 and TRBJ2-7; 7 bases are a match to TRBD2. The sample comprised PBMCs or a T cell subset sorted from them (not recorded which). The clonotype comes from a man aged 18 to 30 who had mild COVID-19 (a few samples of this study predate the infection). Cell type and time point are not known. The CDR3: CASSALGGTYYEQYF. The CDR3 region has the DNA TGTGCCAGCAGTGCACTGGGGGGGACTTACTACGAGCAGTACTTC.